This TCR beta chain was identified during a study of vaccination effects on CD4 cells after COVID-19. Concerning this clone itself: Its antigen is undetermined.

Antigen-specific CD4+ T cells expanded by the ViraFEST assay with viral peptide pools were then sequenced. At the end of over 8 days of culture, CD4+ T cells were isolated. The study found no prior SARS-CoV-2 infection in the vaccine recipients, who tested negative for nucleocapsid antibodies. Using immunoSEQ multiplex PCR, the repertoire was profiled, and TCRdb retains in-frame clones only, with some absent. The repertoire has 60,000 to 65,000 clones, over 70% of them found once; the top ten carry roughly 3.5%. CDR3 length: 13 residues. The V end was cut by 6 bases, the J end by 9 bases, with 16 bases between. From germline, CDR1 is SGDLS and CDR2 YYNGEE.

The sample in question was CD4+ T cells from PBMCs cultured with HCoV-OC43 spike peptides, obtained before COVID-19 vaccination. Subset denoted: HCoV-OC43 spike overlapping peptide pool stimulation. The gene calls are TRBV9 and TRBJ2-1; possible D gene TRBD2, 6 bases. The receptor's source is a human donor who received a COVID-19 vaccine. The CDR3 DNA sequence: TGTGCCAGCAACCGCGGGGCTGGAGGTGAGCAGTTCTTC. The encoded protein is CASNRGAGGEQFF.